This T cell receptor (beta chain) came from a study of naive and memory T cell subsets. Study results and caveats: The RNA method is potentially sensitive to activation and differentiation changes.

Concerning this clonotype: Its antigen is undetermined.

This CDR3 is built from 13 residues. The ends lost 5 bases at V and 9 bases at J; junction bases unmatched: 10. Germline V gene lookup returns CDR1 DFQATT and CDR2 SNEGSKA (reference sequence). Amplification of ligated cDNA took four PCR rounds with SP2 and nested alpha and beta constant primers. TCRdb re-called the 5' RACE reads through MiXCR, storing one row per CDR3 protein. The sample yields 60,000 or so distinct CDR3 sequences, about 7% seen once. A UMI-containing oligonucleotide was joined by 3' ligation to the TCR cDNA template. RNA was extracted from more than 2 ml of whole blood of healthy adults. Reverse transcription used DNase-treated unsorted total RNA, aiming for about 1 to 1000 ng.

The source is a male donor in good health. The chain combines TRBV20-1 with TRBJ2-1; the match to TRBD1 covers 7 bases. The CDR3 coding sequence is TGCAGTGCTCCAGGGGGAAGAGTAAGTGAGCAGTTCTTC. This translates into CSAPGGRVSEQFF.